What follows describes a single TCR beta chain. Its antigen is undetermined. The entry originates in a study of T-cell memory formation after mild COVID-19. Germline V gene lookup returns CDR1 SGHTA and CDR2 FQGTGA. V dropped 5 bases and J dropped 6; count of bases not matched to a gene: 21. This CDR3 contains 19 residues. Overall study findings and caveats: Clones that contracted clustered mainly in CM and EM if CD4+ and in EMRA if CD8+. Later expanders leaned CD4+, whereas clones that contracted between day 15 and 85 were balanced CD4/CD8.

Employing constant-segment primers, 5'RACE generated TCR alpha and TCR beta cDNA libraries bearing sample barcodes and UMIs. From the 5' RACE reads, TCRdb called clonotypes with MiXCR, one entry per CDR3 protein. The repertoire holds tens of thousands of distinct CDR3 sequences, with around 17% as singletons. Sequencing used PBMCs or a T cell subset sorted from them (not recorded which). The chain uses TRBV7-3 and TRBJ2-3; 9 bases align to TRBD2. The sequence came from an adult woman who had mild COVID-19 (a few samples of this study predate the infection). Cell type and time point are not known. The CDR3 region is CASSPRESIWTSAGDTQYF. CDR3 in DNA: TGTGCCAGCAGCCCAAGGGAGAGTATCTGGACTAGCGCCGGCGATACGCAGTATTTT.